The 6 T cell receptor beta chains in this list originate from one sample, sequenced in a study of T cell repertoires in cytomegalovirus infection (dated by TCRdb to the late 2010s). In the paper's terms, the treatment or condition label means: in vitro stimulation with specific CMV peptide epitopes to enrich CMV-specific T cells. The reads were generated on an Illumina HiSeq 1500. TCRdb itself trimmed the public reads at Q25 with fastp, ran MiXCR and retained productive beta chains. Entries are consolidated by CDR3 protein sequence, retaining the most common genes and DNA. The sample profile shows about 700,000 distinct CDR3 sequences; roughly a third of them were found once. The biggest ten clones account for 15% to 20% of the sample. No cognate antigen is known for these TCRs. This sample comprised cultured PBMCs, obtained from culture after CMV antigen stimulation. The receptors originated from a human donor in good health (CMV status not recorded). Some clones in this sample may be carry-over from other donors' samples.

This clonotype has only a few counts. The chain combines TRBV7-2 with TRBJ1-2, with 7 positions matching TRBD1. The germline CDR1 and CDR2 sequences are SGHTA and FQGNSA. The CDR3 is 17 amino acids. The ends lost 5 bases at V and 0 bases at J; junction bases unmatched: 12. This CDR3 reads CASSGFGRGTANYGYTF. The CDR3 DNA reads TGTGCCAGCAGCGGTTTTGGCAGGGGGACCGCTAACTATGGCTACACCTTC.

This clonotype was observed many times. CDR3 residues: CASKPLGTSGSTDTQYF. The CDR3 DNA reads TGTGCCAGCAAACCACTGGGGACTAGCGGGAGCACAGATACGCAGTATTTT. The chain is built from TRBV27 and TRBJ2-3; the match to TRBD2 covers 12 bases. This CDR3 is 17 amino acids long. Trimming at V came to 7 bases and at J to 0 bases, leaving 8 bases not matched to a gene. Looked up from germline, CDR1 is MNHEY and CDR2 is SMNVEV (reference sequence).

The chain couples TRBV18 to TRBJ2-1, with 8 bases lining up with TRBD2. The V gene end was trimmed by 3 bases and the J gene end by 4 bases; junction bases not matched to a gene: 5. The CDR3 totals 15 residues. Germline lookup yields CDR1 KGHSH and CDR2 LQKENI. CDR3 loop: CASSPGLGQYNEQFF. The CDR3 DNA reads TGTGCCAGCTCACCGGGACTAGGCCAATACAATGAGCAGTTCTTC.

This clonotype was recorded many times. The rearrangement uses TRBV20-1 and TRBJ2-7; 10 positions match TRBD2. Germline V gives CDR1 DFQATT, CDR2 SNEGSKA (reference sequence). CDR3 length equals 15 residues. Unmatched junction bases numbered 11, after V lost 6 bases and J lost 3 bases. The CDR3 DNA is TGCAGTGCAAACCCCCGGACTAGCGGAAACTACGAGCAGTACTTC. Encoded protein: CSANPRTSGNYEQYF.

The CDR3, as DNA: TGTGCCAGCAGTTTAGTCCCCCTTGATTCACCCCTCCACTTT. Its translation is CASSLVPLDSPLHF. This chain connects TRBV12-3 or TRBV12-4 to TRBJ1-6; D is uncertain. Trimming stripped 1 base from V and 8 bases from J, with 9 bases between. This CDR3 is built from 14 residues.

V is TRBV5-1 and J is TRBJ1-4, with D perhaps matching TRBD1 (5 bases). The germline gives CDR1 SGHRS, CDR2 YFSETQ. V was pared by 0 bases and J by 4 bases, with 7 bases between. The CDR3 spans 14 residues. The CDR3 sequence: CASSLVGVNEKLFF. The CDR3 DNA is TGCGCCAGCAGCTTGGTAGGGGTTAATGAAAAACTGTTTTTT.